The 25 T cell receptor beta chains below all came from one sample that was sequenced in a study of blood T cell repertoires in COVID-19. Repertoires were generated with immunoSEQ multiplex PCR, while TCRdb's copy carries only in-frame clones and drops some. There are approximately 110,000 clones in the sample; about 82% occur only once, and 5% to 6% lies in the top ten. The specimen was peripheral blood. The origin of the receptors is a human donor in a cohort sampled during active COVID-19.

The CDR3 DNA reads TGTGCCAGCAGCTCAACCTATCCTGGAAACACCATATATTTT. Its translation is CASSSTYPGNTIYF. This chain links TRBV7-2 with TRBJ1-3; no clear D gene. The V gene lost 4 bases and the J gene lost 2 bases, with 9 bases spanning the gap. The CDR3 covers 14 residues. The V gene's germline CDR1 is SGHTA and CDR2 FQGNSA.

The count of this clone is one. This chain uses TRBV29-1 with TRBJ2-3, with 7 bases aligning to TRBD1. There are 14 residues in the CDR3. The V segment lost 5 bases and the J segment 1 base; nucleotides outside the gene matches: 6. Germline V gene sequence: CDR1 SQVTM, CDR2 ANQGSEA. For the CDR3, the DNA is TGCAGCGTTCAAAACAGGGGTCGCACAGATACGCAGTATTTT. Amino acid sequence: CSVQNRGRTDTQYF.

This clone has only one observation. The rearrangement uses TRBV30 and TRBJ1-1, with no clear D. The CDR3 covers 13 residues. Deletions cut 2 bases from V and 0 bases from J, with 7 bases between. The germline gives CDR1 GTSNPN, CDR2 SVGIG (reference sequence). CDR3 bases: TGTGCCTGGAGTAGCAGGTTGAACACTGAAGCTTTCTTT. Translating it yields CAWSSRLNTEAFF. The full variable domain, its missing parts supplied by reference TRBV30 and TRBJ1-1, is SQTIHQWPATLVQPVGSPLSLECTVEGTSNPNLYWYRQAAGRGLQLLFYSVGIGQISSEVPQNLSASRPQDRQFILSSKKLLLSDSGFYLCAWSSRLNTEAFFGQGTRLTVV.

The chain combines TRBV9 with TRBJ2-2; 8 bases agree with TRBD2. There are 13 residues in the CDR3. V dropped 4 bases and J dropped 6; count of bases not matched to a gene: 2. Germline V gene sequence: CDR1 SGDLS, CDR2 YYNGEE. The CDR3 loop reads CASSRGGPGELFF. CDR3 DNA: TGTGCCAGCAGCCGGGGGGGGCCCGGGGAGCTGTTTTTT. Based on the CDR3 plus reference TRBV9 and TRBJ2-2, the full variable domain is DSGVTQTPKHLITATGQRVTLRCSPRSGDLSVYWYQQSLDQGLQFLIQYYNGEERAKGNILERFSAQQFPDLHSELNLSSLELGDSALYFCASSRGGPGELFFGEGSRLTVL.

CDR3 nucleotide sequence: TGTGCCAGCAGTAATCTAGCGGGAGAGGGGGCAGATACGCAGTATTTT. Its translation: CASSNLAGEGADTQYF. The rearrangement links TRBV5-4 to TRBJ2-3, with TRBD2 identical over 10 bases. The CDR3 loop spans 16 amino acids. The germline V gene encodes CDR1 SGHNT and CDR2 YYREEE (reference sequence). The V and J ends lost 5 bases and 4 bases, in that order; junction bases with no gene match: 10. The complete variable domain, with remaining parts taken from reference TRBV5-4 and TRBJ2-3, reads ETGVTQSPTHLIKTRGQQVTLRCSSQSGHNTVSWYQQALGQGPQFIFQYYREEENGRGNFPPRFSGLQFPNYSSELNVNALELDDSALYLCASSNLAGEGADTQYFGPGTRLTVL.

This clone was detected a few times. The chain recombines TRBV4-2 with TRBJ2-1; 8 bases are shared with TRBD2. Germline V gene data show CDR1 as LGHNA and CDR2 as YNFKEQ. Trimming cost V 3 bases and J 8 bases; bases outside gene matches: 9. CDR3 size: 15 residues. Here the CDR3 DNA reads TGTGCCAGCAGCCAGGTCCTGACGGGAGGGGATGAGCAGTTCTTC. Its protein product is CASSQVLTGGDEQFF.

This clone was detected once. The genes are TRBV30 and TRBJ2-6; TRBD2 matches 11 bases. CDR3 length: 16 amino acids. Per germline, CDR1 GTSNPN and CDR2 SVGIG (reference sequence). J gave up 1 base and V 6 bases, and 5 bases lay outside the gene matches. CDR3 loop: CACVAGGPSGANVLTF. The CDR3 nucleotides read TGTGCCTGTGTAGCGGGAGGGCCATCTGGGGCCAACGTCCTGACTTTC.

This chain joins TRBV2 and TRBJ1-1; TRBD1 might be the D (5 bases). From germline, CDR1 is SNHLY and CDR2 FYNNEI. The CDR3 is 18 residues long. V dropped 6 bases and J dropped 5 bases, with 28 bases sitting between them. The CDR3 nucleotides are TGTGCCAGCAGCCCAAACGTTCGGGGACGGGAGCGCGGTACTGAAGCTTTCTTT. This encodes CASSPNVRGRERGTEAFF.

This chain links TRBV10-3 with TRBJ2-1; TRBD2 aligns across 16 bases. This CDR3 is 18 amino acids long. The germline V gene encodes CDR1 ENHRY and CDR2 SYGVKD. V trimming: 5 bases; J trimming: 1 base; junction bases outside the gene matches: 5. The CDR3 coding sequence is TGTGCCATCAGTCCGGGACTAGCGGGAGGGGAATCCTACAATGAGCAGTTCTTC. Translation: CAISPGLAGGESYNEQFF.

V usage is TRBV5-1 and J usage is TRBJ2-3; TRBD1 matches 9 bases. In germline, CDR1 is SGHRS, CDR2 YFSETQ. Germline trimming cut 2 bases from V and 2 bases from J; bases unmatched to any gene: 6. The CDR3 covers 16 residues. CDR3 sequence: CASSLQGALITDTQYF. The DNA for the CDR3 is TGCGCCAGCAGCTTACAGGGGGCACTAATCACAGATACGCAGTATTTT.

The V gene is TRBV5-6, the J gene TRBJ1-6, with D tentatively TRBD1 (6 bases). CDR1 is SGHDT and CDR2 is YYEEEE in the germline V gene. Trimming stripped 2 bases from V and 7 bases from J, with 10 bases between. The CDR3 is 14 residues long. The CDR3 reads CASSFDRFNSPLHF. Here the CDR3 DNA reads TGTGCCAGCAGCTTCGACAGGTTCAATTCACCCCTCCACTTT.

The chain links TRBV14 to TRBJ2-7; 7 positions match TRBD2. The CDR3 has 17 residues. Germline V CDR1 and CDR2: SGHDN, FVKESK. Trimming took 4 bases from V and 0 from J; bases not matched to a gene: 12. The chain's CDR3 is CASSPHVGGIGSYEQYF. The CDR3 nucleotides are TGTGCCAGCAGCCCGCACGTCGGGGGGATCGGCTCCTACGAGCAGTACTTC.

CDR3 DNA: TGTGCCACCAGCAGAGAAACGACCGGGACTAGAGTCTACGAGCAGTACTTC. It yields the protein CATSRETTGTRVYEQYF. V gene TRBV15 combines with J gene TRBJ2-7; 8 bases line up with TRBD2. Germline CDR1 and CDR2: LNHNV and YYDKDF (reference sequence). V lost 0 bases and J lost 3; bases outside the gene matches: 10. CDR3 length: 17 residues.

CDR3 sequence: CASSPFGTGVVMGTDTQYF. The CDR3 nucleotides are TGTGCCAGCTCACCATTCGGGACAGGGGTGGTTATGGGCACAGATACGCAGTATTTT. This sequence joins TRBV18 and TRBJ2-3; the match to TRBD1 covers 10 bases. CDR3 length: 19 amino acids. V was pared by 2 bases and J by 1 base, with 12 bases of the junction left unmatched. Germline V gene data show CDR1 as KGHSH and CDR2 as LQKENI.

The chain is built from TRBV19 and TRBJ2-2; 7 bases are shared with TRBD1. The junction had 10 bases not matched to a gene; V was cut back by 7 bases and J by 5 bases. Germline V lookup: CDR1 LNHDA, CDR2 SQIVND (reference sequence). The CDR3 runs 15 residues. CDR3 sequence reads: CASTWGQGQTGELFF. CDR3 nucleotides: TGTGCCAGTACCTGGGGGCAGGGACAGACCGGGGAGCTGTTTTTT.

This clone was counted a single time. The gene calls are TRBV5-1 and TRBJ1-1, with 10 bases aligning to TRBD1. The CDR3 has 14 amino acids. With 3 bases clipped from V and 1 base from J, the junction kept 0 bases outside the gene matches. The germline V gene encodes CDR1 SGHRS and CDR2 YFSETQ. This CDR3 is CASSWTGGNTEAFF. DNA of the CDR3: TGCGCCAGCAGCTGGACAGGGGGGAACACTGAAGCTTTCTTT.

V gene TRBV5-1 combines with J gene TRBJ2-5, with D possibly matching TRBD1 (6 bases). V lost 3 bases, J lost 6 bases, and 12 bases lay in between. CDR1 is SGHRS and CDR2 is YFSETQ in the germline V gene. The CDR3 runs 13 residues. CDR3 residues: CASSSDRKQTQYF. CDR3 sequence (DNA): TGCGCCAGCAGCTCCGACAGGAAACAGACCCAGTACTTC.

The chain links TRBV24-1 to TRBJ1-5; D unresolved. V gave up 3 bases and J gave up 7 bases, with 15 bases separating them. The germline gives CDR1 KGHDR, CDR2 SFDVKD. The CDR3 runs 15 residues. CDR3 DNA: TGTGCCACCAGTGATCCAGGTACGGGGAGGCAGCCCCAGCATTTT. Translating it yields CATSDPGTGRQPQHF.

This rearrangement joins TRBV29-1 to TRBJ2-1, with D possibly being TRBD1 (6 bases). This CDR3 region has 13 residues. CDR1 is SQVTM, CDR2 ANQGSEA, per germline. V dropped 3 bases and J dropped 9 bases, with 15 bases sitting between them. CDR3 amino acids: CSVDGDVGAEQFF. As DNA, the CDR3 is TGCAGCGTTGACGGCGACGTGGGGGCTGAGCAGTTCTTC.

This clone was detected many times. The rearrangement uses TRBV14 and TRBJ1-1, with TRBD1 identical over 9 bases. Germline CDR1 is SGHDN and CDR2 is FVKESK. The J segment lost 4 bases and the V segment lost 4 bases, leaving 1 base of the junction unmatched. The CDR3 covers 13 residues. The CDR3 DNA reads TGTGCCAGCAGCCGGGACAGGGTCACTGAAGCTTTCTTT. This codes for CASSRDRVTEAFF.

The CDR3 here is CASSDVSGSGYEQYF. CDR3 nucleotide sequence: TGTGCCAGCAGCGATGTTAGCGGGAGTGGATACGAGCAGTACTTC. The genes are TRBV14 and TRBJ2-7; 9 bases line up with TRBD2. Germline CDR1 and CDR2: SGHDN and FVKESK. V gave up 5 bases and J gave up 4 bases; unmatched junction bases: 9. The CDR3 totals 15 residues.

V is TRBV7-2 and J is TRBJ1-1, with 9 nucleotides matching TRBD1. V was clipped by 5 bases and J by 1 base; unmatched bases: 2. Germline CDR1 and CDR2: SGHTA and FQGNSA. The CDR3 covers 14 residues. In DNA form, the CDR3 reads TGTGCCAGCAGCGGACAGGGGAGGAACACTGAAGCTTTCTTT. Its translation: CASSGQGRNTEAFF.

The chain combines TRBV10-3 with TRBJ1-1, with D unresolved. V was pared by 7 bases and J by 5 bases, with 14 bases between. The CDR3 contains 13 residues. CDR1 is ENHRY and CDR2 is SYGVKD in the germline V gene. The CDR3 DNA sequence: TGTGCCATCAATTCTGGTACGGGGACTGAAGCTTTCTTT. It specifies CAINSGTGTEAFF.

This clone was seen once. The chain is built from TRBV5-1 and TRBJ2-5, with D tentatively TRBD2 (5 bases). CDR1 and CDR2 (germline): SGHRS, YFSETQ. CDR3 length equals 14 residues. Trimming shortened V by 0 bases and J by 6 bases, and 12 bases separated the two germline ends. Here the CDR3 DNA reads TGCGCCAGCAGCTTGGGAGGGCCCCGGAAGACCCAGTACTTC. Residues: CASSLGGPRKTQYF. Variable domain in full (rest from reference TRBV5-1 and TRBJ2-5): KAGVTQTPRYLIKTRGQQVTLSCSPISGHRSVSWYQQTPGQGLQFLFEYFSETQRNKGNFPGRFSGRQFSNSRSEMNVSTLELGDSALYLCASSLGGPRKTQYFGPGTRLLVL.

The gene calls are TRBV12-3 or TRBV12-4 and TRBJ2-3; D is undetermined. The CDR3 runs 13 residues. Trimming took 2 bases from V and 1 from J, leaving 4 bases between them. The CDR3 loop reads CASSLPGTDTQYF. In nucleotides, the CDR3 is TGTGCCAGCAGTTTACCTGGCACAGATACGCAGTATTTT.